The 14 T cell receptor beta chains presented below share a single source sample, sequenced in a study of blood T cells in healthy people across ages. For the second PCR, which ran for about 6 to 11 cycles, a sample-barcoded 5' primer and a J-beta primer mix were used. In TCRdb, the 5' RACE reads were re-called with MiXCR into one record per CDR3 protein. The repertoire includes approximately 800,000 distinct CDR3 sequences, 20% to 30% of them detected once, and 3% sits in the top ten. This sample was also put to use in a study of T cells of mothers and their children.

Material: blood. These receptors all come from a boy under 18 in good health.

V gene TRBV30 combines with J gene TRBJ1-4; D call uncertain. This CDR3 contains 14 residues. Germline V CDR1 and CDR2: GTSNPN, SVGIG (reference sequence). Trimming took 1 base from V and 7 from J, leaving 13 bases between them. The CDR3 coding sequence is TGTGCCTGGAGTGCCGGGCCATTCGGTGAAAAACTGTTTTTT. Translating gives CAWSAGPFGEKLFF.

J is TRBJ1-4 and V is TRBV12-3 or TRBV12-4, with D possibly TRBD1 on 5 matching bases. Trimming pared 4 bases from V and 0 bases from J, leaving 18 bases between. This CDR3 is 18 amino acids long. The CDR3 DNA reads as TGTGCCAGCAGTTGGGGGATCAGGGCCCCCACAACTAATGAAAAACTGTTTTTT. Translating it yields CASSWGIRAPTTNEKLFF.

The chain combines TRBV20-1 with TRBJ2-7; D unresolved. Germline values: CDR1 DFQATT, CDR2 SNEGSKA (reference sequence). The CDR3 sequence is 11 residues long. Trimming stripped 3 bases from V and 5 bases from J, with 8 bases between. The CDR3 here is CSARPGHEQYF. The CDR3 DNA reads TGCAGTGCTAGGCCCGGGCACGAGCAGTACTTC.

This clonotype turned up a few times. The chain uses TRBV11-1 and TRBJ1-5; D gene unclear. Germline loops: CDR1 SGHAT, CDR2 FQDESV (reference sequence). The CDR3 contains 13 residues. The germline V and J ends were trimmed by 5 bases and 9 bases, with 14 bases remaining between them. CDR3 in amino acids: CASSPGVGGPQHF. The CDR3 DNA sequence: TGTGCCAGCAGCCCTGGGGTTGGCGGGCCCCAGCATTTT.

There are a few counts of this clonotype. This chain uses TRBV29-1 with TRBJ1-2; possibly TRBD1 for D (5 bases). Deletions cut 5 bases from V and 3 bases from J, with 13 bases between. The CDR3 is made up of 13 amino acids. Germline V gives CDR1 SQVTM, CDR2 ANQGSEA. In nucleotides, the CDR3 is TGCAGCGTTTCGCAAAGGGGAGACTATGGCTACACCTTC. It yields the protein CSVSQRGDYGYTF.

With regard to this clonotype: An end of the junction differs from the germline gene, which may be a read error. The V call is TRBV12-3 or TRBV12-4, the J call TRBJ1-1; maybe TRBD1 (6 bases). The CDR3 consists of 13 residues. CDR3 sequence (DNA): TGTGTCAGCAGTTCCCTAGGACAGCCTGAAGCTTTCTTT. Protein: CVSSSLGQPEAFF.

The chain uses TRBV28 and TRBJ2-5, with a weak D call TRBD1 (5 bases). The end of the DNA is better explained by TRBJ2-1, so the J call may be wrong. The CDR3 is 11 residues long. Per the germline V gene, CDR1 is MDHEN and CDR2 is SYDVKM. The CDR3, as DNA: TGTGCCACCGACAGATACAATGAGCAGTTCTTC. Translating it yields CATDRYNEQFF.

This chain connects TRBV4-2 to TRBJ2-5, with 11 bases that match TRBD1. J gave up 5 bases and V 0 bases, and 8 bases lay outside the gene matches. Germline V gives CDR1 LGHNA, CDR2 YNFKEQ. CDR3 size: 17 residues. The CDR3 loop reads CASSQDRTGGAGETQYF. The CDR3 coding sequence is TGTGCCAGCAGCCAAGATCGGACAGGGGGCGCGGGCGAGACCCAGTACTTC.

The chain employs TRBV5-1 and TRBJ2-3; the match to TRBD2 covers 13 bases. Germline values: CDR1 SGHRS, CDR2 YFSETQ. The ends lost 1 base at V and 5 bases at J; junction bases unmatched: 4. The CDR3 is 16 amino acids. The CDR3 reads CASSLPTSGRLDTQYF. The CDR3 DNA is TGCGCCAGCAGCTTGCCGACTAGCGGGAGGCTAGATACGCAGTATTTT.

The sample holds a few counts of this clonotype. The chain combines TRBV28 with TRBJ1-3; TRBD1 aligns across 9 bases. The V gene end was trimmed by 7 bases and the J gene end by 2 bases; junction bases not matched to a gene: 3. CDR1 and CDR2 (germline): MDHEN, SYDVKM. CDR3 size: 14 residues. CDR3 nucleotides: TGTGCCAGCATTACAGGGGGCCCTGGAAACACCATATATTTT. This sequence encodes CASITGGPGNTIYF.

The chain links TRBV12-3 or TRBV12-4 to TRBJ2-4, with 7 bases lining up with TRBD1. Trimming at V came to 3 bases and at J to 6 bases, leaving 5 bases not matched to a gene. The CDR3 loop spans 14 amino acids. The CDR3 reads CASSFRQGRNIQYF. Here the CDR3 DNA reads TGTGCCAGCAGTTTCCGACAGGGAAGAAACATTCAGTACTTC.

The chain combines TRBV4-1 with TRBJ1-1; the D gene is possibly TRBD1 (6 bases). Trimming removed 1 base at V and 4 bases at J, with 28 bases between. Germline lookup yields CDR1 MGHRA and CDR2 YSYEKL. CDR3 length: 20 amino acids. CDR3 coding DNA: TGCGCCAGCAGCCAAGGAGGTTTTGGCAGGGCGGGGGGCCCCCGCACTGAAGCTTTCTTT. It specifies CASSQGGFGRAGGPRTEAFF.

The chain employs TRBV7-2 and TRBJ2-7; D is uncertain. Germline CDR1 and CDR2: SGHTA and FQGNSA. V was clipped by 3 bases and J by 3 bases, with 9 bases between them. There are 13 residues in the CDR3. For the CDR3, the DNA is TGTGCCAGCAGCTTTTTACAGAGCTACGAGCAGTACTTC. It translates to CASSFLQSYEQYF.

The chain joins TRBV29-1 to TRBJ1-4, with unresolved D. Germline CDR1 reads SQVTM; CDR2 reads ANQGSEA. The V and J ends lost 1 base and 8 bases respectively, with 20 bases between them. The CDR3 covers 16 residues. The CDR3 here is CSVEGNRLGLKEKLFF. The DNA for the CDR3 is TGCAGCGTTGAAGGTAATCGACTGGGTTTAAAGGAAAAACTGTTTTTT.